The source of this TCR beta chain is a study of graft-versus-host responses after intestinal transplantation. Background on the study: For two to four years after anti-thymocyte globulin induction, all recipients took tacrolimus and steroids.

This table comes from immunoSEQ multiplex PCR, and its TCRdb copy is limited to in-frame clones, with some not included. The sample has tens of thousands of clones, nearly 85% seen once. Germline CDR1 and CDR2: SNHLY and FYNNEI. The CDR3 contains 13 residues. Trimming cost V 4 bases and J 6 bases, with 9 bases left between them. Concerning this clone: The antigen is unknown.

The sample consisted of unstimulated CD4+ T cells sorted from spleen or lymph node cells, taken before transplant. The receptor's source is a human donor who was the organ donor for an intestinal transplant. The chain employs TRBV2 and TRBJ2-2, with D perhaps matching TRBD2 (6 bases). The DNA of the CDR3 is TGTGCCAGCAGTGTGCGGGACCCCGGGGAGCTGTTTTTT. This encodes CASSVRDPGELFF. The full variable domain, in which reference TRBV2 and TRBJ2-2 provide the parts outside the CDR3, is EPEVTQTPSHQVTQMGQEVILRCVPISNHLYFYWYRQILGQKVEFLVSFYNNEISEKSEIFDDQFSVERPDGSNFTLKIRSTKLEDSAMYFCASSVRDPGELFFGEGSRLTVL.